The sequence of this T cell receptor beta chain was determined in a study of CD8 T cell repertoires and HIV-1 epitope variants. Study details: Controls were a CMV, EBV and flu pool, Ebola AY9, and no peptide.

Notes on this clone: Its matching antigen is unknown.

Findings and caveats of the study: This assay reports beta chains of antigen-expanded cells, not T cell function.

Sequencing of TCR beta CDR3 used immunoSEQ survey depth. The repertoire was sequenced with immunoSEQ multiplex PCR; TCRdb's copy has only in-frame clones and lacks some. The repertoire holds around 5,100 clones, with around 69% as singletons. The sequenced sample was cultured CD8+ T cells derived from PBMCs. This TCR came from a male donor with HIV.

The CDR3 DNA reads as TGTGCCAGCAGCCCGGGACTAGCGGGGGGCACAGATACGCAGTATTTT. It translates to CASSPGLAGGTDTQYF. The chain joins TRBV11-3 to TRBJ2-3, with 14 nucleotides matching TRBD2. V dropped 5 bases and J dropped 1; count of bases not matched to a gene: 2. This CDR3 is built from 16 residues. Germline V gene sequence: CDR1 SGHNT, CDR2 YENEEA.